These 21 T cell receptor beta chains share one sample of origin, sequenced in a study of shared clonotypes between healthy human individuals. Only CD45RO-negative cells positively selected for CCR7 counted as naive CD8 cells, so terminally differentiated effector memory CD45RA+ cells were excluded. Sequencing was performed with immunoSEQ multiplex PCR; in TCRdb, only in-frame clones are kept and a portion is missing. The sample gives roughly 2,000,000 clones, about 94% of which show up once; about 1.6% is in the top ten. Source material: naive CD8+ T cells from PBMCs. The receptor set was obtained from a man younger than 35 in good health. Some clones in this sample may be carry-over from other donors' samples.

CDR3 sequence reads: CASSGTGFRDFAYEQYF. The CDR3 DNA is TGTGCCAGTAGTGGGACAGGGTTCCGGGACTTCGCTTACGAGCAGTACTTC. The chain links TRBV19 to TRBJ2-7; 9 bases match TRBD1. V lost 5 bases to trimming and J lost 4 bases; unmatched junction nucleotides: 15. The CDR3 is made up of 17 amino acids. Per the germline V gene, CDR1 is LNHDA and CDR2 is SQIVND (reference sequence).

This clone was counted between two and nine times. CDR3 loop: CASSQAEVNTEAFF. In DNA, the CDR3 is TGCGCCAGCAGCCAAGCTGAGGTGAACACTGAAGCTTTCTTT. The chain carries TRBV4-1 and TRBJ1-1; no clear D. CDR3 length equals 14 residues. The germline gives CDR1 MGHRA, CDR2 YSYEKL. The germline V and J ends were trimmed by 1 base and 0 bases, with 6 bases remaining between them.

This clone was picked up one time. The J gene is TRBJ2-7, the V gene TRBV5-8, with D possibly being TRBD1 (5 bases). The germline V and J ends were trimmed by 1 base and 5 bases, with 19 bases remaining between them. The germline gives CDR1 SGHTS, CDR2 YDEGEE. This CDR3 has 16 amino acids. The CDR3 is CASSLQGKEGVHEQYF. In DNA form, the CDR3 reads TGTGCCAGCAGCTTGCAAGGGAAAGAAGGGGTCCACGAGCAGTACTTC.

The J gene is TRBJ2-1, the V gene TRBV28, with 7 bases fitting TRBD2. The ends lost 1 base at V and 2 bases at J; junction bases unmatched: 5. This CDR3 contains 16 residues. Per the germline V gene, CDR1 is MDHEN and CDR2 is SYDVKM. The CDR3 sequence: CASSLLGEGPYNEQFF. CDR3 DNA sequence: TGTGCCAGCAGTTTATTAGGGGAGGGGCCCTACAATGAGCAGTTCTTC. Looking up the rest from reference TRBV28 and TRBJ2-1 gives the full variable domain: DVKVTQSSRYLVKRTGEKVFLECVQDMDHENMFWYRQDPGLGLRLIYFSYDVKMKEKGDIPEGYSVSREKKERFSLILESASTNQTSMYLCASSLLGEGPYNEQFFGPGTRLTVL.

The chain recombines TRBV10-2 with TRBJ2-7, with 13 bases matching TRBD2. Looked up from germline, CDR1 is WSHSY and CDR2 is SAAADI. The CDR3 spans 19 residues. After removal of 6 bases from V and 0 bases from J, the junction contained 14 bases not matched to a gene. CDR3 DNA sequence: TGCGCCAGCAGGGGGGGACTAGCGGGGAGCCGCCCAAGCTCCTACGAGCAGTACTTC. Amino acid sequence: CASRGGLAGSRPSSYEQYF.

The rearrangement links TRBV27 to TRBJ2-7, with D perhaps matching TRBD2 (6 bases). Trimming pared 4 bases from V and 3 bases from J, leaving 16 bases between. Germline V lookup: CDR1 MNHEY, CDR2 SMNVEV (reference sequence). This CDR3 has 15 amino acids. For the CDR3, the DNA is TGTGCCAGCAGTTGGAGCGGGTTCGGGGGCTACGAGCAGTACTTC. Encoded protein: CASSWSGFGGYEQYF.

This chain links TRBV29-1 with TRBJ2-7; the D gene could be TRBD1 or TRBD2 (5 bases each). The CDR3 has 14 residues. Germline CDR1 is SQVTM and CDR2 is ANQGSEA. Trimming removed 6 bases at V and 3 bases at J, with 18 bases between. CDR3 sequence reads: CSVSRLGVYYEQYF. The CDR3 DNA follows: TGCAGCGTGAGCCGATTGGGGGTTTACTACGAGCAGTACTTC.

The CDR3 loop reads CASSTPRSDTQYF. The CDR3 DNA sequence: TGTGCCAGCAGCACCCCAAGATCAGATACGCAGTATTTT. The chain has TRBV11-2 and TRBJ2-3; D not resolved. The germline gives CDR1 SGHAT, CDR2 FQNNGV. The CDR3 totals 13 residues. The V end lost 5 bases, the J end lost 4 bases, and 10 bases lay between the germline ends.

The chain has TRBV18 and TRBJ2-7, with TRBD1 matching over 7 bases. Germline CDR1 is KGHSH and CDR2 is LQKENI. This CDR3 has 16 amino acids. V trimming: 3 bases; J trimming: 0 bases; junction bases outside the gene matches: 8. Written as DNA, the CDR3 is TGTGCCAGCTCACCCGACGACAGGGTCTCCTCCTACGAGCAGTACTTC. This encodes CASSPDDRVSSYEQYF.

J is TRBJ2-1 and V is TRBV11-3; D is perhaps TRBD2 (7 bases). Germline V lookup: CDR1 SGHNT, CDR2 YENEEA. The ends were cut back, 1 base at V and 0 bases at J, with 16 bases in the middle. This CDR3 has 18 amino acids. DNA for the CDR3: TGTGCCAGCAGCTTAGCTAGCGGAGGGACAAGCTCCTACAATGAGCAGTTCTTC. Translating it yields CASSLASGGTSSYNEQFF.

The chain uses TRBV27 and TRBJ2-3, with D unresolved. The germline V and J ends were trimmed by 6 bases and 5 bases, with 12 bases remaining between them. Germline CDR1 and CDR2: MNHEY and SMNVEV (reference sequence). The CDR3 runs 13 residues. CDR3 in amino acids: CASSVLGVDTQYF. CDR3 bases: TGTGCCAGCAGCGTGCTAGGCGTAGATACGCAGTATTTT.

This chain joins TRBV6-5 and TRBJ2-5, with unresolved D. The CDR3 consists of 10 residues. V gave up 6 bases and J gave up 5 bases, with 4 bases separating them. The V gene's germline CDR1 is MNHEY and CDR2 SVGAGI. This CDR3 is CASRAETQYF. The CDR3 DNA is TGTGCCAGCAGGGCGGAGACCCAGTACTTC.

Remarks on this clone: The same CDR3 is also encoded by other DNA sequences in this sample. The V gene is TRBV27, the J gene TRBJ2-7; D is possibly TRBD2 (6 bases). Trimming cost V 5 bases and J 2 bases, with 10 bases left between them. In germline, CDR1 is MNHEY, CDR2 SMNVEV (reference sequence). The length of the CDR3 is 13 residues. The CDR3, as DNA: TGTGCCAGCAGTCTCGGGAGCACCTACGAGCAGTACTTC. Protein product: CASSLGSTYEQYF.

CDR3 bases: TGTGCCAGCAGCCGGAGTCGGAACACTGAAGCTTTCTTT. This gives the protein CASSRSRNTEAFF. The J gene is TRBJ1-1, the V gene TRBV13; D not resolved. The V end lost 5 bases, the J end lost 1 base, and 8 bases lay between the germline ends. CDR1 is PRHDT, CDR2 FYEKMQ, per germline (reference sequence). The CDR3 totals 13 residues.

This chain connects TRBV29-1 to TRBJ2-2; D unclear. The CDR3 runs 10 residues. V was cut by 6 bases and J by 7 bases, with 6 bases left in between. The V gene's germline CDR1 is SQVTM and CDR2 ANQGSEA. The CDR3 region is CSVLDGELFF. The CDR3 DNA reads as TGCAGCGTACTGGACGGGGAGCTGTTTTTT.

The chain's CDR3 is CASRASPNTEAFF. Written as DNA, the CDR3 is TGTGCCAGCAGGGCGTCACCCAACACTGAAGCTTTCTTT. This sequence joins TRBV27 and TRBJ1-1, with D unclear. CDR3 length: 13 amino acids. Germline CDR1 and CDR2: MNHEY and SMNVEV (reference sequence). The V gene lost 6 bases and the J gene lost 2 bases, with 10 bases spanning the gap.

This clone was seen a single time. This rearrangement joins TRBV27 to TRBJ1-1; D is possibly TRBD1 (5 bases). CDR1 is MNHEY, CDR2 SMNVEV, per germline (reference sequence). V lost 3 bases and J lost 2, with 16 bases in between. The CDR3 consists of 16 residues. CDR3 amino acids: CASSFLGTGTNTEAFF. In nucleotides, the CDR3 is TGTGCCAGCAGTTTCCTTGGCACAGGAACCAACACTGAAGCTTTCTTT.

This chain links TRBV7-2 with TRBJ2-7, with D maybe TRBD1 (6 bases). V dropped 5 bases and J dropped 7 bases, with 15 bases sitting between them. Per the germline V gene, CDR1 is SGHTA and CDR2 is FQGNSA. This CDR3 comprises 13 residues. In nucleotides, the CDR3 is TGTGCCAGCAGCGACCGGGACACCCTAGAGCAGTACTTC. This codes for CASSDRDTLEQYF.

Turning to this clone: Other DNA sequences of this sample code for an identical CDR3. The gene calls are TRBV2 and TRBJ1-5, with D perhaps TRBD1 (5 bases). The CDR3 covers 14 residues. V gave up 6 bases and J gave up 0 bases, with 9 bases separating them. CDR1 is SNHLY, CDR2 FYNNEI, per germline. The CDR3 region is CASRGGYSNQPQHF. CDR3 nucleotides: TGTGCCAGCAGGGGGGGTTATAGCAATCAGCCCCAGCATTTT.

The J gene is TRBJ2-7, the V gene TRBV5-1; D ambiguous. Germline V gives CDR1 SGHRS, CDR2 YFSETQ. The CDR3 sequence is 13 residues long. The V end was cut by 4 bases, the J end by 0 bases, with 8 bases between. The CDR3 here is CASSMSASYEQYF. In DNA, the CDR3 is TGCGCCAGCAGCATGAGTGCCTCCTACGAGCAGTACTTC.

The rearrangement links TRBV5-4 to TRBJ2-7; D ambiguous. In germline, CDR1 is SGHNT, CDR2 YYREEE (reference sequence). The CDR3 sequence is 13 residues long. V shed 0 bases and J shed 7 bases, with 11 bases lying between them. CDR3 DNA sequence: TGTGCCAGCAGCTTGGGACATCACGGGGAGCAGTACTTC. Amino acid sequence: CASSLGHHGEQYF.